Listed below are T cell receptor beta chains from one sample, sequenced in a study of blood T cells in healthy people across ages. One entry per CDR3 protein, called by TCRdb with MiXCR from the 5' RACE reads. Altogether around 1.7 million distinct CDR3 sequences are present, about 30% being singletons, with the ten largest covering roughly 8%. The sequenced material came from blood. The receptors were sampled from a woman in her 30s in good health. Both conserved end residues are part of each CDR3. The D gene is left open where the match is weak. Clone size is given for some rows only: seen once, a few or many times, or a class if the clone is expanded.

v_gene	d_gene	j_gene	abundance	CDR3aa	CDR3nt
TRBV9	.	TRBJ2-1	.	CVSSVGNNNEQFF	TGTGTCAGCAGCGTCGGGAATAACAATGAGCAGTTCTTC
TRBV10-3	TRBD2	TRBJ2-7	.	CAISEREGPSEQYF	TGTGCCATCAGTGAGCGGGAGGGTCCAAGCGAGCAGTACTTC
TRBV12-3/TRBV12-4	.	TRBJ1-2	many	CASSLSSRTGGYTF	TGTGCCAGCAGTTTATCGTCCCGGACGGGCGGCTACACCTTC
TRBV10-3	.	TRBJ1-5	few	CAISAGGSGKSPQHF	TGTGCCATCAGCGCCGGGGGCTCAGGGAAATCGCCCCAGCATTTT
TRBV29-1	.	TRBJ2-7	.	CSVEAGTDPYEQYF	TGCAGCGTTGAAGCCGGGACGGACCCCTACGAGCAGTACTTC
TRBV10-1	TRBD2	TRBJ2-7	.	CASNGRQTTYEQYF	TGCGCCAGCAACGGGAGGCAGACTACATACGAGCAGTACTTC
TRBV10-3	.	TRBJ2-2	few	CAISENALAKQGELFF	TGTGCCATCAGTGAGAATGCACTGGCTAAGCAGGGGGAGCTGTTTTTT
TRBV20-1	TRBD2	TRBJ2-3	many	CSARDVGGEVGDTQYF	TGCAGTGCTAGAGATGTCGGGGGGGAAGTAGGAGATACGCAGTATTTT
TRBV11-3	.	TRBJ2-7	.	CASSLRAENEQYF	TGTGCCAGCAGCTTAAGGGCAGAAAACGAGCAGTACTTC
TRBV12-3/TRBV12-4	TRBD1	TRBJ2-1	.	CASSRRGTGSGIQETQFF	TGTGCCAGCAGCCGGAGAGGGACAGGGAGCGGGATCCAAGAGACCCAGTTCTTC
TRBV11-2	.	TRBJ1-4	.	CASSPFTGRGEKLFF	TGTGCCAGCAGCCCATTTACAGGGAGGGGTGAAAAACTGTTTTTT